The clone carrying this T cell receptor (beta chain) was counted between two and nine times. Antigen unknown. The data stem from a study of T cells after yellow fever vaccination. Study as a whole: Researchers used SMART-Seq v4 Ultra Low Input to prepare fractions that had low cell numbers. Findings and limits, study-wide: Some clonotypes, a small share, were shared between CD4 and CD8 compartments. Bulk-population clonotypes that are abundant could appear as contaminants in FACS-sorted repertoires. Post-booster repertoires contained most primary-vaccination clones again (around 96% CD4, 88% CD8).

One entry per CDR3 protein, called by TCRdb with MiXCR from the 5' RACE reads. Seen here are approximately 300,000 distinct CDR3 sequences, around 6.8% observed once, and the top ten hold over 15%. The CDR3 has 13 residues. Germline-derived CDR1 and CDR2 are MGHDK and SYGVNS. The V gene lost 8 bases and the J gene lost 0 bases, with 10 bases spanning the gap. The rearrangement joins TRBV25-1 to TRBJ1-2; a possible D gene is TRBD1 (6 bases). This TCR came from a man between 18 and 35 years old who received the YFV17D yellow fever vaccine. This sample comprised PBMCs, obtained more than 40 days after the first yellow fever vaccination. The CDR3 DNA follows: TGTGCCAGCGTGACAGGAGCTAACTATGGCTACACCTTC. This translates into CASVTGANYGYTF.